This TCR beta chain originates from a study of blood T cells in healthy people across ages. Germline V gene sequence: CDR1 LGHDT, CDR2 YNNKEL (reference sequence). This CDR3 comprises 14 residues. V was trimmed by 2 bases and J by 0 bases, leaving 7 bases between them. Sample-barcoded 5' priming and a J-beta primer mix drove a second PCR of about 6 to 11 cycles. Unique molecular identifiers of 12 random nucleotides labeled each cDNA. Each CDR3 protein is one row after TCRdb ran MiXCR on the 5' RACE reads. This sample has some 710,000 distinct CDR3 sequences; 22% occur once, and the top ten carry around 21%.

This chain links TRBV3-1 with TRBJ1-2; D not resolved. The receptor's source is a man between 65 and 85 years old in good health. The sequenced sample consisted of blood. The CDR3 DNA follows: TGTGCCAGCAGCCAATGGGGATCTAACTATGGCTACACCTTC. The encoded protein is CASSQWGSNYGYTF.